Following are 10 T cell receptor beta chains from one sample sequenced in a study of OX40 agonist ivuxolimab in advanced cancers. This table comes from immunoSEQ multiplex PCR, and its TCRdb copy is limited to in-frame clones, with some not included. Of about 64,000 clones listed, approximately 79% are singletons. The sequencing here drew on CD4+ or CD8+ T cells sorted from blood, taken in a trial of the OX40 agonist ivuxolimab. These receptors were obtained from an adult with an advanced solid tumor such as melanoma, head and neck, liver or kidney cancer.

CDR3 bases: TGCAGCGCCGAACCGGGACTAGCGGGAGTCGGTGAGCAGTACTTC. Its protein is CSAEPGLAGVGEQYF. The V gene is TRBV29-1, the J gene TRBJ2-7; 14 bases line up with TRBD2. The trim removed 7 bases at V and 7 bases at J, leaving 12 bases unmatched. This CDR3 comprises 15 residues. Germline V gene lookup returns CDR1 SQVTM and CDR2 ANQGSEA.

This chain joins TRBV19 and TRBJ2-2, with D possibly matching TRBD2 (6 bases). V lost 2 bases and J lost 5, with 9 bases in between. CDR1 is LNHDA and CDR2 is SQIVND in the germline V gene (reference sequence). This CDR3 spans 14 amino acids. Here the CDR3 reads CASSIFRGTGELFF. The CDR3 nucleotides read TGTGCCAGTAGTATATTTCGGGGGACCGGGGAGCTGTTTTTT. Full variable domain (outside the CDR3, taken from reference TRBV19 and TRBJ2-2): DGGITQSPKYLFRKEGQNVTLSCEQNLNHDAMYWYRQDPGQGLRLIYYSQIVNDFQKGDIAEGYSVSREKKESFPLTVTSAQKNPTAFYLCASSIFRGTGELFFGEGSRLTVL.

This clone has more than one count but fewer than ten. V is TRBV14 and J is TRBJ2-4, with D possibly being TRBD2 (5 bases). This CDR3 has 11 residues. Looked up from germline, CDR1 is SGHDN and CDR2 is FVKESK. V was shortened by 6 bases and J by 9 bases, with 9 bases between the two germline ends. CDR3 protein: CASSYGSIQYF. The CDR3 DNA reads TGTGCCAGCAGTTATGGGAGCATTCAGTACTTC.

CDR3 residues: CASSQGALAPLYEQYF. The CDR3 bases are TGTGCCAGCAGCCAAGGAGCACTAGCTCCCCTCTACGAGCAGTACTTC. J is TRBJ2-7 and V is TRBV14; possible D gene TRBD2, 6 bases. V lost 1 base to trimming and J lost 3 bases, with 16 bases between them. Germline values: CDR1 SGHDN, CDR2 FVKESK. The CDR3 sequence is 16 residues long.

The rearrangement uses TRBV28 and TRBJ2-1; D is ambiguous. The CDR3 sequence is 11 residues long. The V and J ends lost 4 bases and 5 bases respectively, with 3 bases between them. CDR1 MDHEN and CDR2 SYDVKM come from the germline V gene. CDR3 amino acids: CASSSHNEQFF. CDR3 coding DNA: TGTGCCAGCAGTTCCCACAATGAGCAGTTCTTC. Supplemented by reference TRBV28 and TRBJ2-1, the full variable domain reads DVKVTQSSRYLVKRTGEKVFLECVQDMDHENMFWYRQDPGLGLRLIYFSYDVKMKEKGDIPEGYSVSREKKERFSLILESASTNQTSMYLCASSSHNEQFFGPGTRLTVL.

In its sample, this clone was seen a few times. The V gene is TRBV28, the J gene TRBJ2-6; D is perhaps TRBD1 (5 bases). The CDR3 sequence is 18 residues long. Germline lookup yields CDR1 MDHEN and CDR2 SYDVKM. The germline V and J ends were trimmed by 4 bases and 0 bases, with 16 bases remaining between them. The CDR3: CASSSTGRPLSGANVLTF. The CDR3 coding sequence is TGTGCCAGCAGTTCAACAGGTCGGCCCCTCTCTGGGGCCAACGTCCTGACTTTC.

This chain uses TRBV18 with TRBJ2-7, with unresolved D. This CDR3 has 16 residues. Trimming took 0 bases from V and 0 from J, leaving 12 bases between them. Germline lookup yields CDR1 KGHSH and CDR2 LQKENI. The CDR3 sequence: CASSPPSRHSSYEQYF. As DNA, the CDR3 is TGTGCCAGCTCACCACCGTCCAGACATAGCTCCTACGAGCAGTACTTC.

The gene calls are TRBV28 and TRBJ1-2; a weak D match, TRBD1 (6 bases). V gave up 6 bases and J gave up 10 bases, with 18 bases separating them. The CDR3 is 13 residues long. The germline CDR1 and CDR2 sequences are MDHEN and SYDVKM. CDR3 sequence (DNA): TGTGCCAGCAGAACCGGGGGGCAGCCCCTCTACACCTTC. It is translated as CASRTGGQPLYTF.

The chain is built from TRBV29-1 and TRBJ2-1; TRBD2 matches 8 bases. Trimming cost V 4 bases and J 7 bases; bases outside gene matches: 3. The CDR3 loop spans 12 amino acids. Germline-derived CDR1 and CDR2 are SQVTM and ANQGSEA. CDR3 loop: CSVAGGPNEQFF. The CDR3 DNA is TGCAGCGTTGCGGGGGGGCCTAATGAGCAGTTCTTC.

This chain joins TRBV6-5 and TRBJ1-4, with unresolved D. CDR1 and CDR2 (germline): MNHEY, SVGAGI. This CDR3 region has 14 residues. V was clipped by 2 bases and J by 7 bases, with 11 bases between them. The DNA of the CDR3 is TGTGCCAGCAGTTACGACTCTTGGGGTGAAAAACTGTTTTTT. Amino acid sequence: CASSYDSWGEKLFF.